This T cell receptor (beta chain) came from a study of blood T cell repertoires in COVID-19. Study details: Spain, Italy and the United States supplied samples that represented acute and convalescent COVID-19. T cells, B-cell-depleted T cells, or PBMCs provided the cDNA or gDNA that served as material.

In the original workflow: For nucleated cells, counts were estimated from reference gene primer amplification. Sequencing was performed with immunoSEQ multiplex PCR; in TCRdb, only in-frame clones are kept and a portion is missing. V and J calls and clone size follow that table, whereas D and trimming were derived from the DNA. The sample lists about 200,000 clones, 80% to 90% occurring once. Germline CDR1 reads WSHSY; CDR2 reads SAAADI. The CDR3 spans 16 residues. V was shortened by 4 bases and J by 10 bases, with 23 bases between the two germline ends. The sequenced sample consisted of peripheral blood. V gene TRBV10-2 combines with J gene TRBJ2-1; the D is unclear. This sequence was found in a woman aged 80 or over with acute or convalescent COVID-19. The CDR3 spells CASSGYPGSLPGEQFF. For the CDR3, the DNA is TGCGCCAGCAGTGGATACCCCGGGTCCCTTCCTGGGGAGCAGTTCTTC.